The rows below give T cell receptor beta chains drawn from one sample of a study of T cell responses to AZD1222 COVID-19 vaccine. Some clones are missing from TCRdb's copy, which holds only in-frame ones; the method was immunoSEQ multiplex PCR. The table shows roughly 130,000 clones, with over 75% occurring only once. The specimen was peripheral blood, collected on day 0 of AZD1222 vaccination. The receptors derive from an adult in good health. Each CDR3 is given with its conserved first and last residue. A D gene is named only where the DNA matches it firmly. A clone size is listed for some rows: how often the clone was seen (once, few, many), or a class if it is expanded.

size: once; D: -; V: TRBV19; J: TRBJ2-7; DNA: TGTGCCAGTAGCCCTCAGGGGTTCTCCTACGAGCAGTACTTC; CDR3: CASSPQGFSYEQYF
size: -; D: -; V: TRBV25-1; J: TRBJ2-7; DNA: TGTGCCAGCAGTGAATCTCTTCACAGGGAGCAGTACTTC; CDR3: CASSESLHREQYF
size: -; D: TRBD1; V: TRBV5-1; J: TRBJ2-7; DNA: TGCGCCAGCAGCTTAAGAGGACAGGGGGCCTACGAGCAGTACTTC; CDR3: CASSLRGQGAYEQYF
size: -; D: TRBD2; V: TRBV11-2; J: TRBJ2-2; DNA: TGTGCCAGCAGCTTAGTAGGGAGGGGCACCGGGGAGCTGTTTTTT; CDR3: CASSLVGRGTGELFF
size: -; D: -; V: TRBV5-4; J: TRBJ2-3; DNA: TGTGCCAGCAGCTTGGGGGCTAGTCCAGATACGCAGTATTTT; CDR3: CASSLGASPDTQYF
size: -; D: TRBD2; V: TRBV5-4; J: TRBJ2-7; DNA: TGTGCCAGCAGCTTCGGGACTAGCGGGATTTACGAGCAGTACTTC; CDR3: CASSFGTSGIYEQYF
size: -; D: TRBD2; V: TRBV11-3; J: TRBJ2-1; DNA: TGTGCCAGCAGCCGGGGGGGCAGCAATGAGCAGTTCTTC; CDR3: CASSRGGSNEQFF
size: -; D: TRBD2; V: TRBV27; J: TRBJ2-7; DNA: TGTGCCAGCAGCCTGCTCCCCTGGACTAGCGGTGAATACGAGCAGTACTTC; CDR3: CASSLLPWTSGEYEQYF
size: -; D: TRBD1; V: TRBV7-9; J: TRBJ2-6; DNA: TGTGCCAGCAGCCCCGACAGGGGATTCTCTGGGGCCAACGTCCTGACTTTC; CDR3: CASSPDRGFSGANVLTF
size: -; D: -; V: TRBV6-2/TRBV6-3; J: TRBJ1-1; DNA: TGTGCCAGCAGTTACTCCGGGGGCGCTGAAGCTTTCTTT; CDR3: CASSYSGGAEAFF
size: -; D: TRBD1; V: TRBV28; J: TRBJ1-1; DNA: TGTGCCAGCAGTTTTGCGGACAGGGACACTGAAGCTTTCTTT; CDR3: CASSFADRDTEAFF
size: -; D: -; V: TRBV20-1; J: TRBJ2-1; DNA: TGCAGTGCTAGTAGCAAGGGCCCCTACAATGAGCAGTTCTTC; CDR3: CSASSKGPYNEQFF
size: -; D: -; V: TRBV20-1; J: TRBJ2-5; DNA: TGCAGTGCTAGTAGGGGGATTCAAGAGACCCAGTACTTC; CDR3: CSASRGIQETQYF
size: -; D: -; V: TRBV19; J: TRBJ1-5; DNA: TGTGCCAGTAGTAATGCAGTCCAGCCCCAGCATTTT; CDR3: CASSNAVQPQHF
size: -; D: TRBD1; V: TRBV5-6; J: TRBJ2-7; DNA: TGTGCCAGCAGCAGGACAGGACGCTACGAGCAGTACTTC; CDR3: CASSRTGRYEQYF
size: once; D: -; V: TRBV6-5; J: TRBJ2-7; DNA: TGTGCCAGCAGTTTCTCGGGACATCAAGAATACGAGCAGTACTTC; CDR3: CASSFSGHQEYEQYF
size: -; D: TRBD1; V: TRBV3-1/TRBV3-2; J: TRBJ1-2; DNA: TGTGCCAGCAGCCCCGGGACAGACTATGGCTACACCTTC; CDR3: CASSPGTDYGYTF
size: -; D: -; V: TRBV19; J: TRBJ1-3; DNA: TGTGCCAGTAGTATCAGGGGTTTCTCTGGAAACACCATATATTTT; CDR3: CASSIRGFSGNTIYF
size: once; D: -; V: TRBV9; J: TRBJ1-1; DNA: TGTGCCAGCAGCCGGGGCACTGAAGCTTTCTTT; CDR3: CASSRGTEAFF
size: -; D: -; V: TRBV7-2; J: TRBJ1-2; DNA: TGTGCCAGCAGCTTAGAAAGGGGGGATAACTATGGCTACACCTTC; CDR3: CASSLERGDNYGYTF
size: -; D: -; V: TRBV7-6; J: TRBJ1-2; DNA: TGTGCCAGCAGCTTAACAGCTTCCTCCTCCTATGGCTACACCTTC; CDR3: CASSLTASSSYGYTF
size: -; D: -; V: TRBV2; J: TRBJ1-2; DNA: TGTGCCAGCGTCGGGGCCCCGGGCCCTGGCTACACCTTC; CDR3: CASVGAPGPGYTF
size: -; D: -; V: TRBV10-3; J: TRBJ1-5; DNA: TGTGCCATCAGTGAGTCAGTAAACGGGGATCAGCCCCAGCATTTT; CDR3: CAISESVNGDQPQHF
size: -; D: TRBD2; V: TRBV3-1/TRBV3-2; J: TRBJ2-1; DNA: TGTGCCAGCAGCCAGGTTCAAGCGGGAGGCCACAATGAGCAGTTCTTC; CDR3: CASSQVQAGGHNEQFF
size: -; D: -; V: TRBV14; J: TRBJ2-1; DNA: TGTGCCAGCAGCCAACCTCCAGGGGAAGGGCCTGAGCAGTTCTTC; CDR3: CASSQPPGEGPEQFF
size: -; D: -; V: TRBV18; J: TRBJ2-1; DNA: TGTGCCAGCTCACCAGTCAGGGGCAATGAGCAGTTCTTC; CDR3: CASSPVRGNEQFF
size: -; D: -; V: TRBV5-1; J: TRBJ1-2; DNA: TGCGCCAGCAGCTTGGCCCCGGGCTCCGATGGCTACACCTTC; CDR3: CASSLAPGSDGYTF
size: -; D: -; V: TRBV7-9; J: TRBJ2-3; DNA: TGTGCCAGCAGCTCCACTAGGGGTACTACGCAGTATTTT; CDR3: CASSSTRGTTQYF
size: -; D: -; V: TRBV11-2; J: TRBJ1-2; DNA: TGTGCCAGCAGCGGGCGTGGAGGTGGCTACACCTTC; CDR3: CASSGRGGGYTF
size: -; D: -; V: TRBV27; J: TRBJ1-6; DNA: TGTGCCAGCAGTTTATCACCAGGGGCGGGTCGTAATTCACCCCTCCACTTT; CDR3: CASSLSPGAGRNSPLHF
size: once; D: -; V: TRBV5-6; J: TRBJ1-1; DNA: TGTGCCAGCGGACGACAAGGGGCGAGGCCTGAAGCTTTCTTT; CDR3: CASGRQGARPEAFF
size: few; D: -; V: TRBV6-2/TRBV6-3; J: TRBJ1-2; DNA: TGTGCCAGCAGTTACTCAGGGGGAGCTAACTATGGCTACACCTTC; CDR3: CASSYSGGANYGYTF
size: -; D: -; V: TRBV5-4; J: TRBJ2-7; DNA: TGTGCCACAACCCGGGACCCCTCTTCCTACGAGCAGTACTTC; CDR3: CATTRDPSSYEQYF
size: -; D: -; V: TRBV6-5; J: TRBJ1-2; DNA: TGTGCCAGCAGGATCGGGAGGGTCTATGGCTACACCTTC; CDR3: CASRIGRVYGYTF
size: -; D: -; V: TRBV5-1; J: TRBJ1-3; DNA: TGCGCCAGCAGCCATAACGGACAGCTCGGAAACACCATATATTTT; CDR3: CASSHNGQLGNTIYF
size: -; D: -; V: TRBV5-1; J: TRBJ1-2; DNA: TGCGCCAGCAGCTTGGCCCCAGAGTATGGCTACACCTTC; CDR3: CASSLAPEYGYTF
size: once; D: -; V: TRBV27; J: TRBJ2-1; DNA: TGTGCCAGCACCGATAGGTGGAATGAGCAGTTCTTC; CDR3: CASTDRWNEQFF
size: few; D: -; V: TRBV7-9; J: TRBJ1-1; DNA: TGTGCCAGCAGCAGCGGGGACTTCTCTATCAGCACTGAAGCTTTCTTT; CDR3: CASSSGDFSISTEAFF
size: -; D: TRBD1; V: TRBV27; J: TRBJ1-2; DNA: TGTGCCAGCAGATCGGCAGGGGGCGGTGGCTATGGCTACACCTTC; CDR3: CASRSAGGGGYGYTF
size: -; D: -; V: TRBV7-9; J: TRBJ2-7; DNA: TGTGCCAGCGGATCGGGGCATTCCTACGAGCAGTACTTC; CDR3: CASGSGHSYEQYF
size: -; D: -; V: TRBV28; J: TRBJ1-1; DNA: TGTGCCAGCAGTTATGTCCCGGGGGCCGCTGAAGCTTTCTTT; CDR3: CASSYVPGAAEAFF
size: -; D: -; V: TRBV7-9; J: TRBJ2-7; DNA: TGTGCCAGCAGCTCTCGGGACGGAACGAGTTTCTACGAGCAGTACTTC; CDR3: CASSSRDGTSFYEQYF
size: -; D: -; V: TRBV12-3/TRBV12-4; J: TRBJ1-2; DNA: TGTGCCAGCTCACAGGGATACTATGGCTACACCTTC; CDR3: CASSQGYYGYTF
size: -; D: -; V: TRBV7-2; J: TRBJ1-5; DNA: TGTGCCAGCAGCGCCGGGACTCTCGGACCCCAGCATTTT; CDR3: CASSAGTLGPQHF
size: once; D: TRBD1; V: TRBV10-3; J: TRBJ1-2; DNA: TGTGCCATCAGTGCCACAGGGGGGACCATGGGTAACTATGGCTACACCTTC; CDR3: CAISATGGTMGNYGYTF